A selection of T cell receptor beta chains follows, all from one sample in a study of shared clonotypes between healthy human individuals. TCRdb's table, derived via immunoSEQ multiplex PCR, lists solely in-frame clones and lacks some. The top ten clones hold under 0.25% of a sample with about 800,000 clones, about 97% of them seen once. What was sequenced was naive CD8+ T cells sorted from blood. Receptor source: a man aged 25-45 years in good health. CDR3s leave out the opening cysteine and the closing phenylalanine or tryptophan. Fields, in order: V gene, CDR3 protein.

>TRBV27
ASTSTGDASNEQF
>TRBV11-1
ASSLRGGLTDTQY
>TRBV7-9
ASSLVGGGTEAF
>TRBV19
ASSKIRDSGAYEQY
>TRBV6-1
ASSAQPTGPYGYT
>TRBV25-1
ATSLNEQF
>TRBV6-5
ASSYNTPGSYNEQF
>TRBV13
ASSLERSLSEQY
>TRBV29-1
SVREPGLANRYTGELF
>TRBV29-1
SVVFWRAGVTGELF
>TRBV5-5
ASSGSSGSYNEQF
>TRBV7-2
ASSLVIRTDYGYT
>TRBV9
ASSVRGGDQPQH
>TRBV5-4
ASSSSGRTYEQY
>TRBV2
ASRGQPWSNQPQH
>TRBV6-5
ASSYAARAEQY